This T cell receptor beta chain was sequenced for a study of blood T cells in healthy people across ages. This CDR3 is 16 amino acids long. Germline assignment: CDR1 SGHTA and CDR2 FQGNSA. This clonotype showed up just a few times. Together with a sample-barcoded 5' primer, a J-beta primer mix was included in a second PCR lasting about 6 to 12 cycles. A template-switch adaptor with 12 random nucleotides tagged each cDNA molecule. Via MiXCR, TCRdb re-called the 5' RACE reads, giving one row per CDR3 protein. The table lists about 800,000 distinct CDR3 sequences, roughly 25% of them singletons. These data were also filed under a second study, of T cells of mothers and their children.

The TCR comes from a boy aged 10-17 years in good health. This chain uses TRBV7-2 with TRBJ2-5; 9 nucleotides match TRBD1. The J call may be faulty, since TRBJ2-7 better matches the DNA end. The source material was blood. The CDR3: CASSDSGTGFPYEQYF. The CDR3 bases are TGTGCCAGCAGCGACTCCGGGACAGGGTTTCCCTACGAGCAGTACTTC.